These 30 T cell receptor beta chains share one sample of origin, sequenced in a study of T cell repertoires in cytomegalovirus infection. Their target antigens are unknown. MiXCR, run by TCRdb on the reads, gives a single entry per CDR3 protein. The sample records about 130,000 distinct CDR3 sequences, 30% to 40% being singletons. This sample comprised CD8+ T cells from cultured PBMCs, obtained from culture after CMV antigen stimulation. The receptors shown here come from a human donor in good health (CMV status not recorded). Some clones in this sample may be carry-over from other donors' samples.

The chain links TRBV7-2 to TRBJ2-7; 12 nucleotides match TRBD2. Germline lookup yields CDR1 SGHTA and CDR2 FQGNSA. CDR3 length equals 18 residues. The J segment lost 0 bases and the V segment lost 2 bases, leaving 8 bases of the junction unmatched. CDR3 amino acids: CASSLLLAGGAFSYEQYF. The CDR3 coding sequence is TGTGCCAGCAGCTTATTACTAGCGGGGGGCGCCTTCTCCTACGAGCAGTACTTC.

The chain recombines TRBV5-6 with TRBJ2-1; no clear D. Germline CDR1 and CDR2: SGHDT and YYEEEE. The CDR3 sequence is 14 residues long. The V end was cut by 4 bases, the J end by 5 bases, with 13 bases between. The DNA of the CDR3 is TGTGCCAGCAGCCTCCTCCCCCAAAACAATGAGCAGTTCTTC. It is translated as CASSLLPQNNEQFF.

This sequence joins TRBV2 and TRBJ2-1, with TRBD2 matching over 11 bases. Trimming took 2 bases from V and 4 from J; bases not matched to a gene: 7. Per the germline V gene, CDR1 is SNHLY and CDR2 is FYNNEI. This CDR3 comprises 17 residues. The CDR3 DNA reads as TGTGCCAGCAGTGAAATAGGCTCTAGCGGGGGGTACAATGAGCAGTTCTTC. Translated, it gives CASSEIGSSGGYNEQFF. Complete variable domain (other parts from reference TRBV2 and TRBJ2-1): EPEVTQTPSHQVTQMGQEVILRCVPISNHLYFYWYRQILGQKVEFLVSFYNNEISEKSEIFDDQFSVERPDGSNFTLKIRSTKLEDSAMYFCASSEIGSSGGYNEQFFGPGTRLTVL.

The chain is built from TRBV11-3 and TRBJ1-2; weak D call: TRBD1 (6 bases). Germline CDR1 reads SGHNT; CDR2 reads YENEEA. The CDR3 runs 14 residues. Trimming stripped 6 bases from V and 3 bases from J, with 14 bases between. The DNA for the CDR3 is TGTGCCAGCAGTGGCGAGGGGGACGACTATGGCTACACCTTC. The encoded protein is CASSGEGDDYGYTF.

This clonotype has only a few counts. V gene TRBV12-3 or TRBV12-4 combines with J gene TRBJ2-7; tentative D call: TRBD1 (5 bases). Trimming shortened V by 7 bases and J by 5 bases, and 21 bases separated the two germline ends. The CDR3 totals 15 residues. The CDR3 spells CASTLGKGISHEQYF. For the CDR3, the DNA is TGTGCCAGCACCCTGGGGAAGGGGATAAGCCACGAGCAGTACTTC.

In this sample, this clonotype turned up a few times. The chain uses TRBV7-9 and TRBJ2-1, with 9 bases aligning to TRBD2. The CDR3 extends over 15 amino acids. Germline V gene data show CDR1 as SEHNR and CDR2 as FQNEAQ (reference sequence). V shed 2 bases and J 5 bases; nucleotides not matched to a gene: 4. In DNA form, the CDR3 reads TGTGCCAGCAGCTTAAGGACTAGCGAAAACAATGAGCAGTTCTTC. Translation gives CASSLRTSENNEQFF.

The J gene is TRBJ1-6, the V gene TRBV2, with a tentative D call TRBD1 (5 bases). The CDR3 sequence is 15 residues long. The germline V gene has CDR1 SNHLY and CDR2 FYNNEI. The V gene lost 4 bases and the J gene lost 10 bases, with 17 bases spanning the gap. Here the CDR3 reads CASSGAGRERSPLHF. In DNA, the CDR3 is TGTGCCAGCAGTGGTGCTGGCAGGGAACGATCACCCCTCCACTTT. The full variable domain, with the rest looked up from reference TRBV2 and TRBJ1-6, is EPEVTQTPSHQVTQMGQEVILRCVPISNHLYFYWYRQILGQKVEFLVSFYNNEISEKSEIFDDQFSVERPDGSNFTLKIRSTKLEDSAMYFCASSGAGRERSPLHFGNGTRLTVT.

J is TRBJ1-2 and V is TRBV12-3 or TRBV12-4, with D unclear. CDR3 length: 13 residues. V shed 3 bases and J shed 4 bases, with 9 bases lying between them. The CDR3 loop reads CASSFQPSYGYTF. The CDR3 nucleotides are TGTGCCAGCAGTTTTCAGCCGTCCTATGGCTACACCTTC.

Details on this clonotype: A much larger clone lies one base from this, so it may be a read error. The chain uses TRBV11-1 and TRBJ1-1; 8 bases fit TRBD1. Germline V gene data show CDR1 as SGHAT and CDR2 as FQDESV (reference sequence). The CDR3 has 15 amino acids. The CDR3 coding sequence is TGTGCCAGCAGCCTCGACAGGGGAATGAACACTAAAGCTTTCTTT. Protein: CASSLDRGMNTKAFF.

This clonotype turned up a few times. The chain joins TRBV7-6 to TRBJ1-1; TRBD1 might be the D (6 bases). The CDR3 is made up of 16 amino acids. V was clipped by 5 bases and J by 4 bases, with 20 bases between them. Germline loops: CDR1 SGHVS, CDR2 FNYEAQ. Here the CDR3 reads CASSTPAGELSTEAFF. CDR3 coding DNA: TGTGCCAGCAGCACCCCGGCAGGGGAACTCAGCACTGAAGCTTTCTTT.

V usage is TRBV27 and J usage is TRBJ1-2, with D possibly being TRBD1 (6 bases). The V end lost 2 bases, the J end lost 4 bases, and 11 bases lay between the germline ends. Germline-derived CDR1 and CDR2 are MNHEY and SMNVEV (reference sequence). CDR3 length: 14 amino acids. The CDR3 spells CASSLNRAIYGYTF. The DNA for the CDR3 is TGTGCCAGCAGTTTAAACAGGGCAATCTATGGCTACACCTTC.

This clonotype was recorded a few times. V is TRBV5-1 and J is TRBJ2-1; TRBD2 agrees at 7 bases. This CDR3 has 15 residues. Germline loops: CDR1 SGHRS, CDR2 YFSETQ. V gave up 4 bases and J gave up 5 bases; unmatched junction bases: 9. CDR3 DNA sequence: TGCGCCAGCAGCCAAAGCGGGCTAGCGGACAATGAGCAGTTCTTC. Encoded protein: CASSQSGLADNEQFF. The complete variable domain, with remaining parts taken from reference TRBV5-1 and TRBJ2-1, reads KAGVTQTPRYLIKTRGQQVTLSCSPISGHRSVSWYQQTPGQGLQFLFEYFSETQRNKGNFPGRFSGRQFSNSRSEMNVSTLELGDSALYLCASSQSGLADNEQFFGPGTRLTVL.

The chain links TRBV6-2 or TRBV6-3 to TRBJ2-1; 9 positions agree with TRBD2. V was clipped by 2 bases and J by 0 bases; unmatched bases: 8. This CDR3 has 18 amino acids. Germline V gives CDR1 MNHEY, CDR2 SVGEGT. The CDR3 sequence is CASSYPKSGGNSYNEQFF. CDR3 sequence (DNA): TGTGCCAGCAGTTACCCCAAAAGCGGGGGGAACTCCTACAATGAGCAGTTCTTC.

This clonotype has only a few counts. The chain joins TRBV7-9 to TRBJ2-7, with a possible D match to TRBD2 (6 bases). The CDR3 consists of 13 residues. Germline CDR1 reads SEHNR; CDR2 reads FQNEAQ (reference sequence). V lost 6 bases and J lost 2, with 11 bases in between. CDR3: CASSRPGAYEQYF. CDR3 bases: TGTGCCAGCAGTCGTCCGGGGGCCTACGAGCAGTACTTC.

The chain carries TRBV27 and TRBJ2-3, with D uncertain. Germline-derived CDR1 and CDR2 are MNHEY and SMNVEV (reference sequence). The CDR3 length is 15 residues. V lost 2 bases and J lost 1, with 10 bases in between. The CDR3 loop reads CASSLRASRTDTQYF. The CDR3, as DNA: TGTGCCAGCAGTTTAAGGGCTAGTCGCACAGATACGCAGTATTTT.

Worth noting for this clonotype: Its ends do not fully match the called genes, so a read error is possible. V is TRBV5-3 and J is TRBJ2-3; tentatively, D is TRBD1 or TRBD2 (5 bases each). TRBV5-3 carries the ORF label, with uncertain function. The CDR3 length is 15 residues. The CDR3: CASSLNRDPTDTQYF. In DNA form, the CDR3 reads TGTGCCAGCAGCTTGAACCGGGACCCCACAGATACGCAGTATTTT.

This rearrangement joins TRBV11-2 to TRBJ2-3, with 11 bases identical to TRBD1. From germline, CDR1 is SGHAT and CDR2 FQNNGV. V was clipped by 5 bases and J by 2 bases; unmatched bases: 6. The CDR3 is made up of 16 amino acids. The CDR3 protein is CASSQGTGGVTDTQYF. As DNA, the CDR3 is TGTGCCAGCAGCCAGGGGACAGGGGGAGTCACAGATACGCAGTATTTT.

The chain combines TRBV7-8 with TRBJ2-1, with D possibly TRBD2 on 6 matching bases. Deletions cut 5 bases from V and 0 bases from J, with 11 bases between. This CDR3 spans 15 amino acids. Germline loops: CDR1 SGHVS, CDR2 FQNEAQ. The DNA for the CDR3 is TGTGCCAGCAGCCACCTCGGGAGCTCCTACAATGAGCAGTTCTTC. It codes for CASSHLGSSYNEQFF.

The chain uses TRBV11-3 and TRBJ2-6; TRBD2 matches 9 bases. Losses at the gene ends were 3 bases for V and 4 bases for J; bases not matched to a gene: 10. The CDR3 contains 18 residues. The V gene's germline CDR1 is SGHNT and CDR2 YENEEA. CDR3 sequence (DNA): TGTGCCAGCAGCTTTTCTCCTAGCGGGGCTCCCGGGGCCAACGTCCTGACTTTC. It codes for CASSFSPSGAPGANVLTF.

This clonotype has at least ten counts. J is TRBJ2-5 and V is TRBV12-3 or TRBV12-4, with TRBD2 matching 7 bases. The CDR3 has 12 amino acids. The trim removed 6 bases at V and 7 bases at J, leaving 5 bases unmatched. The chain's CDR3 is CASSLGGGTQYF. In DNA form, the CDR3 reads TGTGCCAGCAGCCTGGGGGGGGGGACCCAGTACTTC.

The V gene is TRBV7-2, the J gene TRBJ2-4, with D possibly TRBD2 on 6 matching bases. This CDR3 has 18 residues. Germline loops: CDR1 SGHTA, CDR2 FQGNSA. The germline V and J ends were trimmed by 5 bases and 3 bases, with 23 bases remaining between them. CDR3 nucleotides: TGTGCCAGCAGCCCGGATGGGACTGCCGGGTGGGGCAAAAACATTCAGTACTTC. This codes for CASSPDGTAGWGKNIQYF.

V and J are TRBV4-1 and TRBJ1-5, with a weak D call TRBD1 (5 bases). Germline V gene data show CDR1 as MGHRA and CDR2 as YSYEKL. The CDR3 has 18 amino acids. V dropped 4 bases and J dropped 0 bases, with 19 bases sitting between them. The CDR3, as DNA: TGCGCCAGCAGCCCTTCGCCCAGGGAGCCCTATAGCAATCAGCCCCAGCATTTT. This codes for CASSPSPREPYSNQPQHF.

This clonotype was detected only a few times. The CDR3 DNA reads as TGTGCCAGCAGCCAAGCGGCAGGGCTTATGAACACTGAAGCTTTCTTT. Its protein product is CASSQAAGLMNTEAFF. This sequence joins TRBV4-2 and TRBJ1-1; TRBD1 might be the D (5 bases). The CDR3 is 16 residues long. Deletions cut 1 base from V and 0 bases from J, with 12 bases between. Germline V CDR1 and CDR2: LGHNA, YNFKEQ.

V usage is TRBV20-1 and J usage is TRBJ1-4, with D possibly being TRBD1 (5 bases). Trimming left V 5 bases short and J 13 bases short, with 26 bases between. This CDR3 has 15 amino acids. Germline V gene sequence: CDR1 DFQATT, CDR2 SNEGSKA (reference sequence). DNA of the CDR3: TGCAGTGCTGAGCGTCCGGGGCAGTTAATGAAAAGACTGTTTTTT. Protein sequence: CSAERPGQLMKRLFF.

This clonotype was seen only a few times. V and J are TRBV4-1 and TRBJ1-3; the match to TRBD1 covers 7 bases. The germline V gene has CDR1 MGHRA and CDR2 YSYEKL. V shed 0 bases, J shed 0 bases, and the junction held 2 bases outside the gene matches. The CDR3 has 16 residues. The CDR3: CASSQEGQISGNTIYF. CDR3 bases: TGCGCCAGCAGCCAAGAGGGACAGATCTCTGGAAACACCATATATTTT.

This clonotype was seen only a few times. The chain is built from TRBV7-6 and TRBJ2-7; TRBD2 might be the D (5 bases). The CDR3 runs to 16 residues. V lost 5 bases and J 0 bases, leaving 17 bases between the germline ends. From germline, CDR1 is SGHVS and CDR2 FNYEAQ. In DNA, the CDR3 is TGTGCCAGCAGCACACACCGGTCGGGGAGCTCCTACGAGCAGTACTTC. Translating gives CASSTHRSGSSYEQYF.

This clonotype has ten or more counts. This CDR3 reads CSARELLNIQYF. Here the CDR3 DNA reads TGCAGTGCTAGAGAGTTGTTAAACATTCAGTACTTC. The chain has TRBV20-1 and TRBJ2-4; the D is unclear. Germline assignment: CDR1 DFQATT and CDR2 SNEGSKA (reference sequence). This CDR3 has 12 residues. V shed 0 bases and J shed 6 bases, with 6 bases lying between them.

The rearrangement joins TRBV12-5 to TRBJ2-1, with TRBD2 matching over 8 bases. The V segment lost 4 bases and the J segment 0 bases; nucleotides outside the gene matches: 8. CDR3 size: 17 residues. Germline CDR1 reads LGHNT; CDR2 reads FRNRAP. This CDR3 is CASGSYLAGSSYNEQFF. Written as DNA, the CDR3 is TGTGCTAGTGGTTCCTATTTAGCGGGGAGCTCCTACAATGAGCAGTTCTTC.

This clonotype has a count of ten or more. The chain joins TRBV7-8 to TRBJ2-3; D gene uncertain. The V gene lost 3 bases and the J gene lost 4 bases, with 11 bases spanning the gap. The V gene's germline CDR1 is SGHVS and CDR2 FQNEAQ. The length of the CDR3 is 14 residues. CDR3 amino acids: CASSFFTGPDTQYF. CDR3 DNA sequence: TGTGCCAGCAGCTTTTTTACGGGCCCAGATACGCAGTATTTT.

This sequence joins TRBV7-2 and TRBJ2-1, with 10 bases fitting TRBD2. Germline values: CDR1 SGHTA, CDR2 FQGNSA. The CDR3 is 13 residues long. Unmatched junction bases numbered 5, after V lost 5 bases and J lost 10 bases. CDR3 residues: CASSRGLASEQFF. CDR3 in DNA: TGTGCCAGCAGCCGGGGACTAGCGTCAGAGCAGTTCTTC.